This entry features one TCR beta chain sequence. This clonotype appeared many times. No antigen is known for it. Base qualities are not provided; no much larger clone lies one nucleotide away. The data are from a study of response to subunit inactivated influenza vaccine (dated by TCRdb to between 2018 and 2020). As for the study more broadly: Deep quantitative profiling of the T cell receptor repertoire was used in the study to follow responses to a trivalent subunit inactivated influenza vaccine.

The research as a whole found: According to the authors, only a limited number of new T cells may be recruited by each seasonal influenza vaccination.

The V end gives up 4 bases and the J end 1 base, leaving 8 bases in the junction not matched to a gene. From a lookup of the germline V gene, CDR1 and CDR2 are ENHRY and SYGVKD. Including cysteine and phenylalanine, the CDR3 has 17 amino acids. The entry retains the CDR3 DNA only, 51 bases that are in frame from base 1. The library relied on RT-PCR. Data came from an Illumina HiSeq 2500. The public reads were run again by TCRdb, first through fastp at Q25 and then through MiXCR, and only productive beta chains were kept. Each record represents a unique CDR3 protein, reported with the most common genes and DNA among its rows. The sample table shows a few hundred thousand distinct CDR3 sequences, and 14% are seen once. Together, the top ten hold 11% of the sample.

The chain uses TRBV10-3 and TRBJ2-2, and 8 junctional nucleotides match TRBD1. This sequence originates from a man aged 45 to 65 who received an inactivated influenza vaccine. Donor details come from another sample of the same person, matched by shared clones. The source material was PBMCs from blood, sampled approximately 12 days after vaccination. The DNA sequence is TGTGCCATCAGTGGGGCTTTCGGGACAGGGAACACCGGGGAGCTGTTTTTT. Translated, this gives CAISGAFGTGNTGELFF.